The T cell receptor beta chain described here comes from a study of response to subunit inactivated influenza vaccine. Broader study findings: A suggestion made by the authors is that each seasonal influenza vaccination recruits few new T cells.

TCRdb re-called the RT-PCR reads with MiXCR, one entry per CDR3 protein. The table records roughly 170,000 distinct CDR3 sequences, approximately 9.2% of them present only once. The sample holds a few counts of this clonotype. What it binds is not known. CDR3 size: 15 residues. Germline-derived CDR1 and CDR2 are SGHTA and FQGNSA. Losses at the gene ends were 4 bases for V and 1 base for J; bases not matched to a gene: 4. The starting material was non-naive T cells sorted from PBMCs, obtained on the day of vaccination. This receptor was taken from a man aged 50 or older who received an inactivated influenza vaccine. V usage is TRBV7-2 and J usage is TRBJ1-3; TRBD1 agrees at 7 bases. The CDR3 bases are TGTGCCAGCAGCTCGACAGGGTTATCTGGAAACACCATATATTTT. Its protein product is CASSSTGLSGNTIYF.